Below, 21 T cell receptor beta chains from the same sample are listed, as sequenced in a study of CD8 T cells in ankylosing spondylitis. Their target antigens are unknown. Study observations and caveats: Seven to nine highly homologous variants formed a TCR beta motif that appeared characteristic of ankylosing spondylitis blood.

One entry per CDR3 protein results from TCRdb running MiXCR on the 5' RACE reads. Among more than 250,000 distinct CDR3 sequences listed, roughly 8% were seen once. Sequenced material: blood, either unsorted or a sorted T cell fraction (not recorded which). Every receptor here comes from a male donor with ankylosing spondylitis.

In this sample, this clonotype turned up a few times. CDR3 in amino acids: CASSIGGVGTGELFF. The CDR3 DNA reads as TGTGCCAGCAGCATAGGCGGGGTGGGCACCGGGGAGCTGTTTTTT. The chain recombines TRBV5-5 with TRBJ2-2, with D perhaps matching TRBD2 (6 bases). The V and J ends lost 4 bases and 4 bases respectively, with 14 bases between them. CDR1 and CDR2 (germline): SGHKS, YYEKEE (reference sequence). This CDR3 has 15 residues.

The chain couples TRBV18 to TRBJ2-6; D might be TRBD1 (5 bases). This CDR3 contains 16 residues. In germline, CDR1 is KGHSH, CDR2 LQKENI. V lost 0 bases to trimming and J lost 3 bases, with 9 bases between them. In DNA, the CDR3 is TGTGCCAGCTCACCACCGGGGCAGGATGGGGCCAACGTCCTGACTTTC. Its protein product is CASSPPGQDGANVLTF.

This clonotype has a handful of counts. J is TRBJ2-7 and V is TRBV18; D is unresolved. Germline V gene sequence: CDR1 KGHSH, CDR2 LQKENI. The CDR3 is 13 amino acids. The V and J ends lost 6 bases and 6 bases respectively, with 15 bases between them. The CDR3 DNA reads as TGTGCCAGCTCCCCAGAGTTAGCTGGCGAGCAGTACTTC. It yields the protein CASSPELAGEQYF.

This clonotype has ten or more counts. The chain links TRBV20-1 to TRBJ2-3; D remains ambiguous. CDR1 DFQATT and CDR2 SNEGSKA come from the germline V gene (reference sequence). This CDR3 is built from 14 residues. Trimming pared 0 bases from V and 6 bases from J, leaving 13 bases between. The CDR3 bases are TGCAGTGCTAGAGATAGAGTGGCGGCGGATACGCAGTATTTT. Translating gives CSARDRVAADTQYF.

In this sample, this clonotype turned up a few times. J is TRBJ2-7 and V is TRBV12-3 or TRBV12-4, with a possible D match to TRBD2 (5 bases). The germline V and J ends were trimmed by 5 bases and 7 bases, with 15 bases remaining between them. The CDR3 spans 13 residues. The chain's CDR3 is CASSLRPTGEQYF. CDR3 nucleotides: TGTGCCAGCAGTCTTAGACCGACGGGGGAGCAGTACTTC.

This clonotype was recorded many times. The V gene is TRBV6-2 or TRBV6-3, the J gene TRBJ2-1; possible D gene TRBD2, 5 bases. The ends were cut back, 7 bases at V and 5 bases at J, with 9 bases in the middle. CDR3 length: 12 residues. In germline, CDR1 is MNHEY, CDR2 SVGEGT. CDR3 DNA sequence: TGTGCCAGCAATTCGGGGAACAATGAGCAGTTCTTC. Protein: CASNSGNNEQFF.

This chain joins TRBV20-1 and TRBJ2-1, with D unclear. From germline, CDR1 is DFQATT and CDR2 SNEGSKA (reference sequence). This CDR3 spans 14 amino acids. Trimming cost V 5 bases and J 8 bases, with 19 bases left between them. CDR3 DNA: TGCAGTGCTCCCGCAGGAGCCCTCCGGCATGAGCAGTTCTTC. Amino acids: CSAPAGALRHEQFF.

This chain links TRBV20-1 with TRBJ2-5, with D tentatively TRBD1 (5 bases). Germline V gene lookup returns CDR1 DFQATT and CDR2 SNEGSKA (reference sequence). This CDR3 is built from 13 residues. V was shortened by 3 bases and J by 2 bases, with 10 bases between the two germline ends. CDR3 sequence: CSARSTVQETQYF. In nucleotides, the CDR3 is TGCAGTGCTAGGTCGACAGTTCAAGAGACCCAGTACTTC.

This clonotype has more than one count but fewer than ten. The CDR3 coding sequence is TGTGCCAGCAGCCAGAGGCACCCGAACACTGAAGCTTTCTTT. Translated, it gives CASSQRHPNTEAFF. The rearrangement joins TRBV5-6 to TRBJ1-1; D uncertain. Germline V gene sequence: CDR1 SGHDT, CDR2 YYEEEE. V dropped 4 bases and J dropped 1 base, with 11 bases sitting between them. This CDR3 is built from 14 residues.

In this sample, this clonotype turned up a few times. This sequence joins TRBV7-8 and TRBJ2-7; 9 bases are shared with TRBD2. This CDR3 has 17 amino acids. Per germline, CDR1 SGHVS and CDR2 FQNEAQ. Losses at the gene ends were 5 bases for V and 4 bases for J; bases not matched to a gene: 15. The CDR3 DNA is TGTGCCAGCAGCCTCTTCCGCTCTAGCGGGGACTTATACGAGCAGTACTTC. Amino acids: CASSLFRSSGDLYEQYF.

The V and J genes are TRBV29-1 and TRBJ1-5; D gene unclear. Looked up from germline, CDR1 is SQVTM and CDR2 is ANQGSEA. The V end lost 2 bases, the J end lost 4 bases, and 9 bases lay between the germline ends. This CDR3 spans 13 amino acids. CDR3 DNA sequence: TGCAGCGTTGAACTGGGAGGGAATCAGCCCCAGCATTTT. It translates to CSVELGGNQPQHF.

The sample holds a few counts of this clonotype. J is TRBJ1-2 and V is TRBV7-9, with D possibly matching TRBD1 (5 bases). The CDR3 has 14 residues. Trimming shortened V by 5 bases and J by 7 bases, and 17 bases separated the two germline ends. The germline V gene has CDR1 SEHNR and CDR2 FQNEAQ (reference sequence). CDR3 in DNA: TGTGCCAGCAGCGCGGCCGCAGGGTCTCTTGGCTACACCTTC. It is translated as CASSAAAGSLGYTF.

This clonotype was recorded a few times. The rearrangement joins TRBV29-1 to TRBJ2-7, with 12 bases matching TRBD2. Trimming took 4 bases from V and 1 from J; bases not matched to a gene: 8. The V gene's germline CDR1 is SQVTM and CDR2 ANQGSEA. CDR3 size: 16 residues. CDR3 DNA sequence: TGCAGCGTTGGCCCTAAGACTAGCGGGAGATCCTACGAGCAGTACTTC. It encodes CSVGPKTSGRSYEQYF.

This clonotype was observed at least ten times. The chain carries TRBV5-1 and TRBJ2-7, with D hard to call. Germline V CDR1 and CDR2: SGHRS, YFSETQ. CDR3 length: 13 residues. Trimming shortened V by 4 bases and J by 1 base, and 9 bases separated the two germline ends. The CDR3 loop is CASSTLVSYEQYF. CDR3 nucleotides: TGCGCCAGCAGCACGCTAGTTTCCTACGAGCAGTACTTC.

This clonotype has at least ten counts. V is TRBV7-3 and J is TRBJ2-1, with 10 bases that match TRBD1. This CDR3 has 14 residues. Trimming removed 8 bases from V and 4 bases from J; junction bases left unmatched: 5. Looked up from germline, CDR1 is SGHTA and CDR2 is FQGTGA. CDR3 loop: CASSRDRGYNEQFF. The CDR3 DNA reads as TGTGCCAGCTCCCGGGACAGGGGATACAATGAGCAGTTCTTC.

This clonotype was detected a few times. The limits of the CDR3 on the DNA are not certain, so only TCRdb's listed CDR3 is given. The V call is TRBV12-3 or TRBV12-4, the J call TRBJ1-1; TRBD1, the table's D call, lacks a check against the DNA. The CDR3 length equals 14 residues, ends included. CDR3 sequence reads: CASSFGPGAEEAFF.

The sample holds a few counts of this clonotype. This chain joins TRBV9 and TRBJ2-5, with D perhaps given as TRBD1 or TRBD2 (5 bases each). The length of the CDR3 is 15 residues. CDR1 SGDLS and CDR2 YYNGEE come from the germline V gene. Trimming stripped 0 bases from V and 5 bases from J, with 14 bases between. CDR3 region: CASSVDVGAGETQYF. In DNA, the CDR3 is TGTGCCAGCAGCGTAGATGTAGGGGCGGGCGAGACCCAGTACTTC.

This clonotype was observed many times. The rearrangement uses TRBV7-9 and TRBJ2-2; 7 nucleotides line up with TRBD2. Trimming took 1 base from V and 4 from J; bases not matched to a gene: 6. Germline V gene data show CDR1 as SEHNR and CDR2 as FQNEAQ (reference sequence). The CDR3 loop spans 16 amino acids. CDR3 nucleotide sequence: TGTGCCAGCAGCTTAGTTGCGGGAGTACCCACCGGGGAGCTGTTTTTT. Translating it yields CASSLVAGVPTGELFF.

This clonotype was counted at least ten times. V is TRBV24-1 and J is TRBJ2-2; 9 nucleotides align to TRBD1. Germline CDR1 is KGHDR and CDR2 is SFDVKD. The CDR3 length is 17 residues. Trimming cost V 3 bases and J 5 bases; bases outside gene matches: 9. CDR3 amino acids: CATSDTPGQGTTGELFF. The CDR3 region has the DNA TGTGCCACCAGTGATACGCCGGGACAGGGAACAACCGGGGAGCTGTTTTTT.

This clonotype has a count of ten or more. The chain has TRBV11-2 and TRBJ2-7, with D perhaps TRBD2 (5 bases). CDR1 and CDR2 from the germline V gene are SGHAT and FQNNGV. The ends were cut back, 6 bases at V and 2 bases at J, with 17 bases in the middle. The CDR3 covers 15 residues. The CDR3 here is CASRSFEGATYEQYF. The CDR3 nucleotides read TGTGCCAGCAGGTCCTTTGAGGGCGCTACCTACGAGCAGTACTTC.

This chain joins TRBV30 and TRBJ1-6; no clear D. This CDR3 has 14 amino acids. Germline CDR1 and CDR2: GTSNPN and SVGIG (reference sequence). V was clipped by 1 base and J by 3 bases, with 7 bases between them. The CDR3 region is CAWSDWDYNSPLHF. The CDR3 region has the DNA TGTGCCTGGAGTGACTGGGACTATAATTCACCCCTCCACTTT.